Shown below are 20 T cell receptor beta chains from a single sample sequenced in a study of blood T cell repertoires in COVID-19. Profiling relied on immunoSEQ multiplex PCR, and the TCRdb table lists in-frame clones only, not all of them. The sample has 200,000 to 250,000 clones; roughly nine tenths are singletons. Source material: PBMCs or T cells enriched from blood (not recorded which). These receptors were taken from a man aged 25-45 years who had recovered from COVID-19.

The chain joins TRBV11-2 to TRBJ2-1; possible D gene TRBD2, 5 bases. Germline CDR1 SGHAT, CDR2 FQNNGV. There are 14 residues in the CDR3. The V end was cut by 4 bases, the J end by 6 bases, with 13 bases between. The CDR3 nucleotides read TGTGCCAGCAGCTCCACGCGACTACCCAATGAGCAGTTCTTC. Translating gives CASSSTRLPNEQFF. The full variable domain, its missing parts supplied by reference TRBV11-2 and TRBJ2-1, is EAGVAQSPRYKIIEKRQSVAFWCNPISGHATLYWYQQILGQGPKLLIQFQNNGVVDDSQLPKDRFSAERLKGVDSTLKIQPAKLEDSAVYLCASSSTRLPNEQFFGPGTRLTVL.

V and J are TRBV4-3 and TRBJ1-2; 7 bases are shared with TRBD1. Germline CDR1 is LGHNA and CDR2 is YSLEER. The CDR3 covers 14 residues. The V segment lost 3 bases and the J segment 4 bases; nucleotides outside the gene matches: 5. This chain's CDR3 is CASSQWTGLYGYTF. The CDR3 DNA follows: TGCGCCAGCAGCCAGTGGACAGGTCTCTATGGCTACACCTTC.

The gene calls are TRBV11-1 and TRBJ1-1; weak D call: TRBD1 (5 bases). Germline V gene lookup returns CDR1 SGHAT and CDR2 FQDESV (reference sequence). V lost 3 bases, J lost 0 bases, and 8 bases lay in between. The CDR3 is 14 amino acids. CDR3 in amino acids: CASSFREVNTEAFF. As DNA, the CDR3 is TGTGCCAGCAGCTTCAGGGAGGTGAACACTGAAGCTTTCTTT.

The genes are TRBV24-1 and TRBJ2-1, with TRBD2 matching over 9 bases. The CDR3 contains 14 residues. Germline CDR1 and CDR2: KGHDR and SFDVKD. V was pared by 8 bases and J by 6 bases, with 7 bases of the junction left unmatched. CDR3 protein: CATMASGALNEQFF. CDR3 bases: TGTGCCACCATGGCTAGCGGGGCCCTCAATGAGCAGTTCTTC.

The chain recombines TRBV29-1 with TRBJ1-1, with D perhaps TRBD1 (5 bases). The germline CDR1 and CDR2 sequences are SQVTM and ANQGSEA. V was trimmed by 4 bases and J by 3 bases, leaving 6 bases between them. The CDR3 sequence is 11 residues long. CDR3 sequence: CSVGQYTEAFF. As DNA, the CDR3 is TGCAGCGTTGGACAGTACACTGAAGCTTTCTTT.

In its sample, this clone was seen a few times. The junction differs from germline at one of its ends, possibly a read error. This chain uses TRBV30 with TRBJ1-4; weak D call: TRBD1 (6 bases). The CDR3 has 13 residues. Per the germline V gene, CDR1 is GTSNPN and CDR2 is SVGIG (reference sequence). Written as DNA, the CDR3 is TGTGCCTGGAACGGACAGAATTCCCCGAACCCCATTTTT. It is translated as CAWNGQNSPNPIF.

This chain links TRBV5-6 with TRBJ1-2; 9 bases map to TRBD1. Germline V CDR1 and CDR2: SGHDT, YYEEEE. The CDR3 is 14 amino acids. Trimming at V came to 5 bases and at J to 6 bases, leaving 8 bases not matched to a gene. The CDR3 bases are TGTGCCAGCAGACCGGGACAGGGATGGGATGGCTACACCTTC. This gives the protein CASRPGQGWDGYTF. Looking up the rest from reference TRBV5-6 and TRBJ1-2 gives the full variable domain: DAGVTQSPTHLIKTRGQQVTLRCSPKSGHDTVSWYQQALGQGPQFIFQYYEEEERQRGNFPDRFSGHQFPNYSSELNVNALLLGDSALYLCASRPGQGWDGYTFGSGTRLTVV.

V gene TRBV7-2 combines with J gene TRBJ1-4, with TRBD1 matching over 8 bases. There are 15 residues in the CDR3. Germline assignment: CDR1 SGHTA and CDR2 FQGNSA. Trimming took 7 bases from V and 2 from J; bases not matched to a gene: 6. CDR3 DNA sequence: TGTGCCAGCAACTTGCAGGGGGCCACTAATGAAAAACTGTTTTTT. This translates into CASNLQGATNEKLFF.

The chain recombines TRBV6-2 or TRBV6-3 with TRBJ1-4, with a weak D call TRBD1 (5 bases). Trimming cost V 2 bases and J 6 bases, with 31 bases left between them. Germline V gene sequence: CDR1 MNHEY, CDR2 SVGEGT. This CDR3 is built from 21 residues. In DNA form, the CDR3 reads TGTGCCAGCAGTTACGGTAGCAGGGCCGAACCCAACCTCCCACCTTATGAAAAACTGTTTTTT. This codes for CASSYGSRAEPNLPPYEKLFF.

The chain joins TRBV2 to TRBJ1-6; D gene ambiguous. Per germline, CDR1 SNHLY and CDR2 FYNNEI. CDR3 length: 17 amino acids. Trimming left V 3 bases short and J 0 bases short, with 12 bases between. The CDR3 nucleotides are TGTGCCAGCAGTGACTTTCTAGAGAGCTCCTATAATTCACCCCTCCACTTT. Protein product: CASSDFLESSYNSPLHF. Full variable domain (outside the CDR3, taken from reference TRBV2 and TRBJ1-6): EPEVTQTPSHQVTQMGQEVILRCVPISNHLYFYWYRQILGQKVEFLVSFYNNEISEKSEIFDDQFSVERPDGSNFTLKIRSTKLEDSAMYFCASSDFLESSYNSPLHFGNGTRLTVT.

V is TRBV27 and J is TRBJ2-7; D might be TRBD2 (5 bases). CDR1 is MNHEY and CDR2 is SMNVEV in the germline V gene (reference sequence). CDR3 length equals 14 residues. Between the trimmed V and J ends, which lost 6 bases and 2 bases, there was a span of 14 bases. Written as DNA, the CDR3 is TGTGCCAGCAGGGCGGAGCGGCCACCCTACGAGCAGTACTTC. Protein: CASRAERPPYEQYF.

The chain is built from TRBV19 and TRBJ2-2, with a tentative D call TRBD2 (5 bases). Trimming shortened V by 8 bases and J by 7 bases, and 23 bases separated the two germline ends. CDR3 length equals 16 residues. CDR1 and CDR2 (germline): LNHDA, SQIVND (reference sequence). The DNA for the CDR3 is TGTGCCAGTTGTCAAATCAGAGGACTTAATAACGGGGAGCTGTTTTTT. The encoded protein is CASCQIRGLNNGELFF.

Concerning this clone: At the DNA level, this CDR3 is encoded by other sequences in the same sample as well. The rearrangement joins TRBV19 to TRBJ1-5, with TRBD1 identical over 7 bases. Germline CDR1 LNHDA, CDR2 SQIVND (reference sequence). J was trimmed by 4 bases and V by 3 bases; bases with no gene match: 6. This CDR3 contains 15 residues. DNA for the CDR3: TGTGCCAGTAGTATCGGGACAGCCTCTAATCAGCCCCAGCATTTT. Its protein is CASSIGTASNQPQHF.

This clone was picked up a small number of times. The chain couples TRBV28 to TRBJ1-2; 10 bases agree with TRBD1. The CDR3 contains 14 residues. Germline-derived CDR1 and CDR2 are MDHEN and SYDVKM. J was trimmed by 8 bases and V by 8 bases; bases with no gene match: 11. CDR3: CASGSTGTGEGYTF. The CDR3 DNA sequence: TGTGCCAGCGGGTCCACCGGGACAGGGGAAGGCTACACCTTC.

For the CDR3, the DNA is TGTGCCAGCAGGGTGTCTCGGCCGGGTGGCTACGAGCAGTACTTC. As protein: CASRVSRPGGYEQYF. The chain has TRBV28 and TRBJ2-7; no reliable D call. CDR1 is MDHEN, CDR2 SYDVKM, per germline. The CDR3 extends over 15 amino acids. V lost 6 bases and J lost 3, with 18 bases in between.

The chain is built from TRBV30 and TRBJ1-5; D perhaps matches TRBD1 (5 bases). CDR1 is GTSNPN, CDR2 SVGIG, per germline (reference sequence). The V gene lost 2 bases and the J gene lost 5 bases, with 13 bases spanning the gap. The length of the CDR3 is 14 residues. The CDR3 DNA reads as TGTGCCTGGAGTACCCAGGGAGGATATCAGCCCCAGCATTTT. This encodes CAWSTQGGYQPQHF.

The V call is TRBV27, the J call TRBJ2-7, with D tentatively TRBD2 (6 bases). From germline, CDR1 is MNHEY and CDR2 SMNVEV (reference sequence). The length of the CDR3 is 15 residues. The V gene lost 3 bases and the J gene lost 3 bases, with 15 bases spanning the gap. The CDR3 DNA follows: TGTGCCAGCAGTTTTCAAGGGACGGGGGTCTACGAGCAGTACTTC. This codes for CASSFQGTGVYEQYF.

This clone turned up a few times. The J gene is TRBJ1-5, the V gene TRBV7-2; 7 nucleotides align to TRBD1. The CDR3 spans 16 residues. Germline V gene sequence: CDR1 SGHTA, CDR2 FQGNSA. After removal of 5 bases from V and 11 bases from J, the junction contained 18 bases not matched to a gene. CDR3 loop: CASSQSLTGTDLAQHF. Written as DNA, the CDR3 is TGTGCCAGCAGCCAAAGTTTAACCGGGACAGATCTGGCCCAGCATTTT.

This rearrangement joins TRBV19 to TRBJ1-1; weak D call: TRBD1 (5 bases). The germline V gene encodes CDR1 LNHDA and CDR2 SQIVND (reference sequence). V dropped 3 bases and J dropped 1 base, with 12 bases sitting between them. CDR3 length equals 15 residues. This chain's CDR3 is CASSIITGTNTEAFF. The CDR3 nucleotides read TGTGCCAGTAGTATTATAACAGGCACGAACACTGAAGCTTTCTTT.

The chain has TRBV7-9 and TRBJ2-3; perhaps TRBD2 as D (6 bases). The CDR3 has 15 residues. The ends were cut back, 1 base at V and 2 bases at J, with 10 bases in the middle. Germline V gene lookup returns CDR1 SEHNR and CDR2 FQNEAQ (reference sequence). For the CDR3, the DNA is TGTGCCAGCAGCTTAGGGGCGGGGACCACAGATACGCAGTATTTT. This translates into CASSLGAGTTDTQYF.